This T cell receptor beta chain was identified during a study of blood T cell repertoires in COVID-19. In the authors' methods: Reference gene primer amplification in the assay estimated nucleated cell counts. The repertoire was sequenced with immunoSEQ multiplex PCR; TCRdb's copy has only in-frame clones and lacks some. Clone size and the V and J calls come from that table; the DNA yielded D and trimming. This table holds 230,000 or so clones, 65% to 90% found once. CDR3 length: 16 residues. Germline CDR1 reads SGDLS; CDR2 reads YYNGEE. Germline trimming cut 2 bases from V and 9 bases from J; bases unmatched to any gene: 9.

The sequenced sample was peripheral blood. The J gene is TRBJ2-1, the V gene TRBV9; 12 positions match TRBD2. The receptor comes from a man aged 35 to 55 who had recovered from COVID-19. Here the CDR3 DNA reads TGTGCCAGCAGCGTGGCTAGCGGGAGGGCCGAGGGTGAGCAGTTCTTC. As protein: CASSVASGRAEGEQFF.